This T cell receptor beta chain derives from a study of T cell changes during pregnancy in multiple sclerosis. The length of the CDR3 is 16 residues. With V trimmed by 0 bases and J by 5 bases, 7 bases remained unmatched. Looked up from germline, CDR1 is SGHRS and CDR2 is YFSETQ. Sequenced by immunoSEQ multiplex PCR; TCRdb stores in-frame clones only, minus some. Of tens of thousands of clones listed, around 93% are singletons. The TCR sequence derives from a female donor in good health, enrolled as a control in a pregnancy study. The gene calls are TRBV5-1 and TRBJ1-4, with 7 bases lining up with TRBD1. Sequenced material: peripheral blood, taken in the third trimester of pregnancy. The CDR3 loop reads CASSLVRGTENEKLFF. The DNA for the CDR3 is TGCGCCAGCAGCTTGGTGAGGGGGACAGAAAATGAAAAACTGTTTTTT.